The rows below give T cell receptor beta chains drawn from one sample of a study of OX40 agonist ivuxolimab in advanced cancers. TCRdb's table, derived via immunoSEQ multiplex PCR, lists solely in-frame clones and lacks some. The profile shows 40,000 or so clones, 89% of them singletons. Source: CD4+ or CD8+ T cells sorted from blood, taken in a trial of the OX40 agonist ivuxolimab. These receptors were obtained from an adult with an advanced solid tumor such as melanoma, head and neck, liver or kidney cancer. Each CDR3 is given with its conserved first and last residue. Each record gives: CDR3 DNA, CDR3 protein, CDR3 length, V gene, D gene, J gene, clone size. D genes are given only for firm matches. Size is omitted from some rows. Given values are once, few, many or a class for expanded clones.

DNA: TGTGCCAGCTCCCAGTTCAGAGAAAATTCACCCCTCCACTTT
CDR3: CASSQFRENSPLHF
length: 14
V: TRBV6-5
D: -
J: TRBJ1-6
size: -

DNA: TGTGCCAGCAGCTTAGAGGTAGGGATTGGCAATCAGCCCCAGCATTTT
CDR3: CASSLEVGIGNQPQHF
length: 16
V: TRBV7-2
D: -
J: TRBJ1-5
size: -

DNA: TGTGCCAGCAGCCGACAGGGGGCATCAGATACGCAGTATTTT
CDR3: CASSRQGASDTQYF
length: 14
V: TRBV27
D: TRBD1
J: TRBJ2-3
size: -

DNA: TGTGCCAGCAGCGCAACCGGGGGCTACGAGCAGTACTTC
CDR3: CASSATGGYEQYF
length: 13
V: TRBV13
D: -
J: TRBJ2-7
size: -

DNA: TGTGCCATCAGTGAGTCTCGCGGACAGGGGATGGGAGATACGCAGTATTTT
CDR3: CAISESRGQGMGDTQYF
length: 17
V: TRBV10-3
D: TRBD1
J: TRBJ2-3
size: -

DNA: TGTGCCAGCAGCCTTCCCCCGGGGGGCGGGGAGCTGTTTTTT
CDR3: CASSLPPGGGELFF
length: 14
V: TRBV9
D: TRBD2
J: TRBJ2-2
size: -

DNA: TGTGCCAGCAGGTTCCAACAGGGTATCACCGGGGAGCTGTTTTTT
CDR3: CASRFQQGITGELFF
length: 15
V: TRBV11-2
D: -
J: TRBJ2-2
size: -

DNA: TGTGCCAGCAGCTTAGTCGGCGGGGGTGAAGCTTTCTTT
CDR3: CASSLVGGGEAFF
length: 13
V: TRBV7-2
D: -
J: TRBJ1-1
size: -

DNA: TGCGCCAGCAACCGGGACGGCCCAATAGATGAAGCTTTCTTT
CDR3: CASNRDGPIDEAFF
length: 14
V: TRBV5-1
D: -
J: TRBJ1-1
size: -

DNA: TGCAGCGTTGAGGGTGAGGCGGACAATGAGCAGTTCTTC
CDR3: CSVEGEADNEQFF
length: 13
V: TRBV29-1
D: -
J: TRBJ2-1
size: -

DNA: TGTGCCATATCGACTAGCGGGGGGCCGGCTGAGACCCAGTACTTC
CDR3: CAISTSGGPAETQYF
length: 15
V: TRBV6-6
D: TRBD2
J: TRBJ2-5
size: few

DNA: TGTGCCAGCAGTCCATCAGGGGGGACTAATGAAAAACTGTTTTTT
CDR3: CASSPSGGTNEKLFF
length: 15
V: TRBV7-9
D: TRBD1
J: TRBJ1-4
size: -

DNA: TGTGCCAGCAGTTACTCCTGGACAGGGTTGAACACTGAAGCTTTCTTT
CDR3: CASSYSWTGLNTEAFF
length: 16
V: TRBV6-5
D: TRBD1
J: TRBJ1-1
size: -

DNA: TGTGCCAGCAGTCCACCACAGGGGGTGAACACTGAAGCTTTCTTT
CDR3: CASSPPQGVNTEAFF
length: 15
V: TRBV27
D: TRBD1
J: TRBJ1-1
size: few

DNA: TGTGCCAGCAAACTAGCGGGGGGCCCCTACGAGCAGTACTTC
CDR3: CASKLAGGPYEQYF
length: 14
V: TRBV6-1
D: TRBD2
J: TRBJ2-7
size: -

DNA: TGTGCCAGCAGCTTAGAGTCGACAAGGAACACTGAAGCTTTCTTT
CDR3: CASSLESTRNTEAFF
length: 15
V: TRBV7-2
D: -
J: TRBJ1-1
size: -

DNA: TGTGCCAGCAGTTGGTCGGGGGCAAGGGACTATGGCTACACCTTC
CDR3: CASSWSGARDYGYTF
length: 15
V: TRBV6-5
D: -
J: TRBJ1-2
size: -

DNA: TGTGCCAGCAGCTTAAGGTCCGGATCTAGCACAGATACGCAGTATTTT
CDR3: CASSLRSGSSTDTQYF
length: 16
V: TRBV11-3
D: -
J: TRBJ2-3
size: -

DNA: TGTGCCAGCAGCCAACTACGTTACGGCGAGCAGTACTTC
CDR3: CASSQLRYGEQYF
length: 13
V: TRBV11-3
D: -
J: TRBJ2-7
size: -

DNA: TGTGCCAGCAGTTCCCCGACTAGCGGGGGCTCCTACGAGCAGTACTTC
CDR3: CASSSPTSGGSYEQYF
length: 16
V: TRBV6-5
D: TRBD2
J: TRBJ2-7
size: -

DNA: TGTGCCAGCAGCTTAGAGCGGGGTTCACCCCTCCACTTT
CDR3: CASSLERGSPLHF
length: 13
V: TRBV7-2
D: -
J: TRBJ1-6
size: -

DNA: TGTGCCAGCTCACCACCTTCAATGAACACTGAAGCTTTCTTT
CDR3: CASSPPSMNTEAFF
length: 14
V: TRBV18
D: -
J: TRBJ1-1
size: -

DNA: TGCGCCAGCAGCTTGGCCACCGCAGGGACCTACAATGAGCAGTTCTTC
CDR3: CASSLATAGTYNEQFF
length: 16
V: TRBV5-1
D: -
J: TRBJ2-1
size: -

DNA: TGCGCCAGCAGCCAAGGGACGGACACCAACTATGGCTACACCTTC
CDR3: CASSQGTDTNYGYTF
length: 15
V: TRBV5-1
D: -
J: TRBJ1-2
size: -

DNA: TGTGCCAGCAGTGAAGATTGGGGCCGTTGGGATCAGCCCCAGCATTTT
CDR3: CASSEDWGRWDQPQHF
length: 16
V: TRBV2
D: -
J: TRBJ1-5
size: -

DNA: TGTGCCTGGAGTCAACACCGGGTCCGCGGGGGGGAGACCCAGTACTTC
CDR3: CAWSQHRVRGGETQYF
length: 16
V: TRBV30
D: TRBD2
J: TRBJ2-5
size: -

DNA: TGTGCCAGCAGCTCCCGTCAGGGGGCCGTCTCTGGGGCCAACGTCCTGACTTTC
CDR3: CASSSRQGAVSGANVLTF
length: 18
V: TRBV7-6
D: TRBD1
J: TRBJ2-6
size: -

DNA: TGTGCCTGGAGTCGAGAAGGACTCACTCGAGGGGATTCACCCCTCCACTTT
CDR3: CAWSREGLTRGDSPLHF
length: 17
V: TRBV30
D: -
J: TRBJ1-6
size: -